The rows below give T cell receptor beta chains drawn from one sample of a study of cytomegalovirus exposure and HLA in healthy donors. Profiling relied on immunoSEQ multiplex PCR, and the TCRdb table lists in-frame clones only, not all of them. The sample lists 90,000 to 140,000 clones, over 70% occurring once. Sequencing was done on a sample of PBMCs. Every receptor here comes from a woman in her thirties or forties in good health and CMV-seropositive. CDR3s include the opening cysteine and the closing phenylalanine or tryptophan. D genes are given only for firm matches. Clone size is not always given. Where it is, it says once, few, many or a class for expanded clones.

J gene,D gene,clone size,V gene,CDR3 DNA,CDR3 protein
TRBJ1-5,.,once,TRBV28,TGTGCCGCGAACCCTAGCAATCAGCCCCAGCATTTT,CAANPSNQPQHF
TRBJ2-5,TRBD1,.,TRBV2,TGTGCCAGCATCCAAGACAGGGAAGAGACCCAGTACTTC,CASIQDREETQYF
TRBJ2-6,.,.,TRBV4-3,TGCGCCAGCAGCCACGGAAAAGGACGGGGATCTGGGGCCAACGTCCTGACTTTC,CASSHGKGRGSGANVLTF
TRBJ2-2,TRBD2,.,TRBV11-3,TGTGCCAGCAGCTTCGGGACTAGCAGCGCGAACACCGGGGAGCTGTTTTTT,CASSFGTSSANTGELFF
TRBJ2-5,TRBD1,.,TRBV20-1,TGCAGTGCTAGTCATTCAGGGGGTTTGGACTTC,CSASHSGGLDF
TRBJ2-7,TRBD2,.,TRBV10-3,TGTGCCATCAGTGAGTCCCGGACTAGCGGGGACGAGCAGTACTTC,CAISESRTSGDEQYF
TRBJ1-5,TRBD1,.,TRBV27,TGTGCCAGCAGGGACACAGGACAGGGAGTACATCAGCCCCAGCATTTT,CASRDTGQGVHQPQHF
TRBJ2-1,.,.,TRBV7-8,TGTGCCAGCAGCTTGGACAGACTCAATGAGCAGTTCTTC,CASSLDRLNEQFF
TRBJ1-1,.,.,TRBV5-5,TGTGCCAGCAGTCCCCGCACGACAGTCAACACTGAAGCTTTCTTT,CASSPRTTVNTEAFF
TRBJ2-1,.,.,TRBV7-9,TGTGCCAGCAGCTTAGTTTCATACAATGAGCAGTTCTTC,CASSLVSYNEQFF
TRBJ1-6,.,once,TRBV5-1,TGCGCCAGCAGCGTGGACAGTTATAATTCACCCCTCCACTTT,CASSVDSYNSPLHF
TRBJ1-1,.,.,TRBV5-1,TGCGCCAGCAGCTTGACTACCGTGAACACTGAAGCTTTCTTT,CASSLTTVNTEAFF
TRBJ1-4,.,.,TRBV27,TGTGCCAGCAGTTTCCAGGGCTCGAATGAAAAACTGTTTTTT,CASSFQGSNEKLFF
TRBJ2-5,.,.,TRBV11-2,TGTGCCAGCAGCAAACGGGGGGCAGGAGAAGAGACCCAGTACTTC,CASSKRGAGEETQYF
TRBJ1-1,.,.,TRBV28,TGTGCCACCCAAGAAAATCCGGGACACTCAAACACTGAAGCTTTCTTT,CATQENPGHSNTEAFF
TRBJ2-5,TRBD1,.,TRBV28,TGTGCCAGCAGCCGACAGGGGGACGCAGAGACCCAGTACTTC,CASSRQGDAETQYF
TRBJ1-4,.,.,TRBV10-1,TGCGCCAGCACCGTCTACATCAGCGAAGACCGATCCTATGAAAAACTGTTTTTT,CASTVYISEDRSYEKLFF
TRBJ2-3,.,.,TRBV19,TGTGCCAGTAGTCGGGGGATCTATCAAGATACGCAGTATTTT,CASSRGIYQDTQYF
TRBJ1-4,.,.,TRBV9,TGTGCCAGCAGCTCGGCTCCCGGGGGGGCTAATGAAAAACTGTTTTTT,CASSSAPGGANEKLFF
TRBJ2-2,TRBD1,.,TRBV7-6,TGTGCCAGCAGCTCGCGGGACAGGGACACCGGGGAGCTGTTTTTT,CASSSRDRDTGELFF